One TCR beta chain is described in this entry. This clone's antigen is unknown. Base qualities were left out, and no much larger clone turns up one base away. These data belong to a study of technical replicates of blood from several donors (dated by TCRdb to 2016 to 2017). The library was generated by the immunoSEQ multiplex PCR assay. TCRdb limited this immuneACCESS table to in-frame rearrangements with V and J called. A share of clones is missing; checked studies link under half to unresolved V genes, and the rest is unexplained. In this sample the table shows 13,000 to 15,000 clones, almost 85% of which occur a single time. The ten largest clones capture roughly a tenth of the sample. Spanning cysteine to phenylalanine, the CDR3 consists of 15 amino acids. The DNA shown is the 45-base CDR3, in frame from base 1.

The chain links TRBV12-2 with TRBJ1-5; TRBD1, the D gene given by the table, was not confirmed from the DNA. TRBV12-2 counts as a pseudogene. Sequencing was carried out using PBMCs. This TCR derives from a human donor in good health. The nucleotides read TGTGCAAGTCGCTTAGCTTGGACAGGGCCTCAGCCCCAGCATTTT. Its translation reads: CASRLAWTGPQPQHF.